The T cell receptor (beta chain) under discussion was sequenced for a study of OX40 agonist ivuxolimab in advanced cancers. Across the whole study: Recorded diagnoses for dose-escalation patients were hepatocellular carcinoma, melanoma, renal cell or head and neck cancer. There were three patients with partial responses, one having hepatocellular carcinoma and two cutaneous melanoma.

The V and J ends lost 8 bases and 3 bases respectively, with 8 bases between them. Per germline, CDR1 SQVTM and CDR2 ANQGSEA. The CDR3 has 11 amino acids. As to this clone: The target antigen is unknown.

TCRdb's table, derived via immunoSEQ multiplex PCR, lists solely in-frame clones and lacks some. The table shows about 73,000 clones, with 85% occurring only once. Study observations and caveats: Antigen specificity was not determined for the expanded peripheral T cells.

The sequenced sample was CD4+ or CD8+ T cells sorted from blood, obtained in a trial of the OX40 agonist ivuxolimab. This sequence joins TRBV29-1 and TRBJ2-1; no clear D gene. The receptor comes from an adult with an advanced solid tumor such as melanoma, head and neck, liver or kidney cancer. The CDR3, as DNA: TGCAGCTCCCGGAGCTACAATGAGCAGTTCTTC. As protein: CSSRSYNEQFF.